This T cell receptor (beta chain) is drawn from a study of identical twins. Trimming removed 5 bases at V and 8 bases at J, with 16 bases between. Germline CDR1 and CDR2: DFQATT and SNEGSKA (reference sequence). The CDR3 consists of 13 residues. MiXCR was run by TCRdb on the 5' RACE reads, yielding one entry per CDR3 protein. The data hold around 370,000 distinct CDR3 sequences, with about 10% observed a single time. Study-wide findings and caveats: Findings came from cross-sectional statistics, without long-term follow-up of donors.

This clonotype came up many times. The antigen is unknown. The chain employs TRBV20-1 and TRBJ2-1; D uncertain. The sequenced material came from naive T cells sorted from blood. This sequence was found in a woman aged 50 to 65 in good health. For the CDR3, the DNA is TGCAGTGCTCCCGAGAAGTTTGCGGATGAGCAGTTCTTC. Its protein product is CSAPEKFADEQFF.